This TCR beta chain was sequenced during a study of blood T cell repertoires in COVID-19. Study overall: COVID-19 samples from acute and convalescent phases originated in the United States, Italy and Spain. Sample material is recorded as cDNA or gDNA derived from T cells, B-cell-depleted T cells, or PBMCs.

The CDR3 loop spans 13 amino acids. V gave up 5 bases and J gave up 10 bases, with 17 bases separating them. From germline, CDR1 is MDHEN and CDR2 SYDVKM. Per the original data handling: Amplification with reference gene primers provided the estimates of nucleated cell counts. Clones were read by immunoSEQ multiplex PCR, and TCRdb kept only the in-frame ones, dropping some. Clone size and the V and J calls come from that table; the DNA yielded D and trimming. This sample has about 39,000 clones, with 94% found just once. This receptor was identified in a human donor with active COVID-19. The donor label of this sample is uncertain. The chain links TRBV28 to TRBJ1-1; D may be TRBD1 (5 bases). Material for sequencing was peripheral blood. Here the CDR3 DNA reads TGTGCCAGCAGTACCCGAGTCAGGGTAGGAGCTTTCTTT. This gives the protein CASSTRVRVGAFF.